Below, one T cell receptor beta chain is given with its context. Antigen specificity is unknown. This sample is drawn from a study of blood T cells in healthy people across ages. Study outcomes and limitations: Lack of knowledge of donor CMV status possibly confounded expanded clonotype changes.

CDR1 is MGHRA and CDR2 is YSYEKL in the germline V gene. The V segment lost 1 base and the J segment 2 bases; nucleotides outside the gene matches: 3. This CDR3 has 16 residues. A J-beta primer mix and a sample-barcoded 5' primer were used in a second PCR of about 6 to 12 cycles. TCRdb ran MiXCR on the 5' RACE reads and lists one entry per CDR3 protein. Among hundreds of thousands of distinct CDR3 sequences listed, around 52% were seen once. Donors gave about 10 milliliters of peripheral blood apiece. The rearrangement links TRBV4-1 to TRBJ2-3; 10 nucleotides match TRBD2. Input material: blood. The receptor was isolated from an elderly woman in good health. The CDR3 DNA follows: TGCGCCAGCAGCCAAGGGACTAGCGGATACACAGATACGCAGTATTTT. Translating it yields CASSQGTSGYTDTQYF.